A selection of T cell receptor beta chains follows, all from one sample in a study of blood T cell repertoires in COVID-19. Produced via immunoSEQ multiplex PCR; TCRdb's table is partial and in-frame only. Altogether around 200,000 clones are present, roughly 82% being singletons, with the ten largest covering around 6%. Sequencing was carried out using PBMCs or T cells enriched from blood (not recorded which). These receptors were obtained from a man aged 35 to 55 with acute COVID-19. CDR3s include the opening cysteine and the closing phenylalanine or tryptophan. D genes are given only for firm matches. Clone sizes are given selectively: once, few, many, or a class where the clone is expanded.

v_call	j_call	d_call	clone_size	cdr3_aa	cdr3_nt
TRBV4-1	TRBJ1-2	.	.	CASSQVGPGDYTF	TGCGCCAGCAGCCAAGTCGGGCCAGGGGACTACACCTTC
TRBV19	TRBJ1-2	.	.	CASRTQGLRGYTF	TGTGCCAGTAGGACACAGGGATTGAGGGGCTACACCTTC
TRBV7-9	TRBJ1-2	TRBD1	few	CASRTGTDYGYTF	TGTGCCAGCAGAACCGGGACAGACTATGGCTACACCTTC
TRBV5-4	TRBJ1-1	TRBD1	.	CASERQGAGNTEAFF	TGTGCCAGCGAAAGACAGGGGGCAGGGAACACTGAAGCTTTCTTT
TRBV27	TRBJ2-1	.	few	CASSLSLGHNEQFF	TGTGCCAGCAGTTTAAGCTTGGGCCACAATGAGCAGTTCTTC
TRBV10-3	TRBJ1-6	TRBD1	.	CAISDKGAGYSPLHF	TGTGCCATCAGTGATAAGGGGGCTGGGTATTCACCCCTCCACTTT
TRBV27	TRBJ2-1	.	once	CASSLIVQPGGNNEQFF	TGTGCCAGCAGTTTGATAGTTCAGCCGGGGGGCAACAATGAGCAGTTCTTC
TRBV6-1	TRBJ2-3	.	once	CASSEDQFGADTQYF	TGTGCCAGCAGTGAAGATCAGTTCGGGGCAGATACGCAGTATTTT
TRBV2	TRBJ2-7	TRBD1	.	CASSEQGVGEQYF	TGTGCCAGCAGTGAACAGGGGGTGGGGGAGCAGTACTTC
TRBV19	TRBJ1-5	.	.	CASSIATQPQHF	TGTGCCAGTAGTATTGCGACACAGCCCCAGCATTTT
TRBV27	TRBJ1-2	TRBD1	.	CASSSLLGQLHGYTF	TGTGCCAGCAGTTCACTATTGGGACAGCTTCATGGCTACACCTTC
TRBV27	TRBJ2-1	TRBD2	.	CASGGPSNEQFF	TGTGCCTCGGGGGGGCCTTCCAATGAGCAGTTCTTC
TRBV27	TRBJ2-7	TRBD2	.	CASSRRLAGGPYEQYF	TGTGCCAGCAGTCGGCGACTAGCGGGAGGGCCCTACGAGCAGTACTTC
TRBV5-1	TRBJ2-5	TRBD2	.	CASSLGGRETQYF	TGCGCCAGCAGCTTGGGCGGGAGGGAGACCCAGTACTTC
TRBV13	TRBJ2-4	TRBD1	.	CASSAGPGQGFGIQYF	TGTGCCAGCAGCGCCGGCCCGGGACAGGGTTTCGGCATTCAGTACTTC
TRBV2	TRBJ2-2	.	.	CASNNPGRTGELFF	TGTGCCAGCAATAATCCAGGGAGGACCGGGGAGCTGTTTTTT
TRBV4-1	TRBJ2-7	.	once	CASRYREGYEQYF	TGCGCCAGCAGATACAGGGAAGGCTACGAGCAGTACTTC
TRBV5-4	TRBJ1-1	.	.	CASSSGGLSGYTEAFF	TGTGCCAGCAGCTCTGGGGGTCTTAGCGGATATACTGAAGCTTTCTTT